This paragraph covers one T cell receptor beta chain sequence. For TCR beta libraries, about 2 micrograms of genomic DNA were obtained from cryopreserved PBMCs. The CDR3 runs 15 residues. Germline CDR1 MNHNS, CDR2 SASEGT. The V end was cut by 4 bases, the J end by 4 bases, with 16 bases between. Sequenced by immunoSEQ multiplex PCR; TCRdb stores in-frame clones only, minus some. The sample records approximately 150,000 clones, roughly 90% being singletons. The data were taken from a study of cytotoxic CD8 clonotypes in ibrutinib-treated CLL. The gene calls are TRBV6-1 and TRBJ1-2; the D is unclear. This material consisted of PBMCs, taken at disease progression, from a patient treated with ibrutinib. The sequence was obtained from a human donor with chronic lymphocytic leukemia. The CDR3 DNA sequence: TGTGCCAGCAGTGCGGGCGAGGCTACTGCCTATGGCTACACCTTC. Protein sequence: CASSAGEATAYGYTF.